Sequencing of this T cell receptor beta chain was carried out in a study of CD8 T cells in Susac syndrome. Sequencing of TCR beta was undertaken in CD8+ and CD4+ T cells derived from blood. Only one count was recorded for this clonotype. Random hexamers were used to reverse transcribe the RNA input (0.5 to 1 ug). From the immunoSEQ multiplex PCR reads, TCRdb called clonotypes with MiXCR, one entry per CDR3 protein. Here the sample spans around 270,000 distinct CDR3 sequences, over 75% being singletons. Specimen: CD8+ T cells from PBMCs. This receptor was identified in a human donor with multiple sclerosis.

The chain's CDR3 is CSVGGTLNTEAFF. CDR3 coding DNA: TGCAGCGTTGGAGGGACACTGAACACTGAAGCTTTCTTT. This chain joins TRBV29-1 and TRBJ1-1; TRBD1 might be the D (6 bases). V lost 4 bases and J 0 bases, leaving 9 bases between the germline ends. There are 13 residues in the CDR3. CDR1 is SQVTM, CDR2 ANQGSEA, per germline.